This TCR beta chain comes out of a study of CD8+CD57+ T cells in acquired aplastic anemia (dated by TCRdb to the late 2010s). In the study overall: DNA extracted from sorted CD4+ and CD8+ cells had a mean of approximately 3 ug, with a range of roughly 0.17 to 30 ug. Study-wide findings and limitations: Around 30 CD8+ CDR3 sequences were shared between patients and controls but appeared highly expressed in patients and within their immunodominant clones. No significant difference in CD8+ Simpson's diversity was found between patients and healthy controls (P=0.060).

For this clonotype: The specificity of this receptor is unknown. Base qualities are not at hand, and no much larger clone is one base apart.

Profiling of TCR beta VDJ combinations and CDR3 sequences used genomic DNA as the template. TCR repertoire sequencing was run on an Illumina HiSeq 2000. Concerning the study's data processing: TRBV/TRBJ rearrangement plots, CDR3 size and DJ length profiles, and Simpson's diversity index were used to assess repertoires. The most abundant DNA sequence in the deep sequencing data was taken as the immunodominant clone. CDR3 amino acid sequences were checked for sharing between subjects and were compared against published repertoires and the VDJdb database. In-frame beta chains were kept once TCRdb had trimmed the public reads at Q25 with fastp and called clones with MiXCR. Each entry merges the rows of one CDR3 protein and shows their most common DNA and genes. None of the V and J calls come from the authors' own analysis; TCRdb made them. Present in this sample are 250,000 to 350,000 distinct CDR3 sequences, 45% to 70% of which were seen just once. The ten largest clones represent 6.5% to 10% of the sample.

TCR repertoires of sorted CD4+ and CD8+ blood T cells from severe aplastic anemia patients and healthy subjects were deep-sequenced in the study. Ficoll-Paque density gradient centrifugation was used to isolate peripheral blood mononuclear cells. Before DNA extraction, CD4+ and CD8+ T cells were sorted with FACS or magnetic beads. The junction shows trimming of 5 bases on V and 3 bases on J, and the gene matches do not reach 15 bases of it. Taken from the germline V gene, the CDR1 and CDR2 loops are SGDLS and YYNGEE. The CDR3 measures 17 amino acids from cysteine to phenylalanine. Left in the record is the CDR3 DNA by itself, 51 bases read in frame from the first base.

Recombination connected TRBV9 to TRBJ2-5; 8 bases in the middle match TRBD1. Sequencing was done on a sample of sorted CD4+, CD8+, or CD8+CD57+ T cells (not recorded which) from PBMCs. This receptor was obtained from a human donor with severe aplastic anemia or a healthy control (not recorded which). The CDR3 is CASRDLGPDREKETQYF. The DNA sequence is as follows: TGTGCCAGCAGGGATTTAGGTCCGGACAGGGAAAAAGAGACCCAGTACTTC.